The 12 T cell receptor beta chains listed next were all sequenced from one sample in a study of blood T cell repertoires in COVID-19. TCRdb keeps only in-frame clones here, not all; method: immunoSEQ multiplex PCR. The table has about 97,000 clones, roughly 88% seen once. Input material: peripheral blood. These receptors were taken from a man in his forties or fifties with COVID-19, enrolled during active disease.

This chain uses TRBV7-2 with TRBJ1-6; 7 bases are a match to TRBD1. V lost 3 bases and J lost 10; bases outside the gene matches: 6. Germline CDR1 reads SGHTA; CDR2 reads FQGNSA. This CDR3 region has 14 residues. The CDR3 loop is CASSLQGERSPLHF. In nucleotides, the CDR3 is TGTGCCAGCAGCTTGCAGGGGGAGAGATCACCCCTCCACTTT.

This chain uses TRBV15 with TRBJ1-1; possible D gene TRBD1, 6 bases. Trimming stripped 7 bases from V and 8 bases from J, with 17 bases between. Germline V lookup: CDR1 LNHNV, CDR2 YYDKDF (reference sequence). The CDR3 covers 13 residues. CDR3 residues: CATNKDSPGEAFF. CDR3 coding DNA: TGTGCCACCAACAAGGACAGTCCCGGGGAAGCTTTCTTT.

To note about this clone: The sample contains more than one DNA sequence encoding this CDR3. The chain uses TRBV3-1 (or the pseudogene TRBV3-2) and TRBJ1-1, with a possible D match to TRBD1 (5 bases). The CDR3 is made up of 14 amino acids. Trimming removed 4 bases at V and 1 base at J, with 10 bases between. Looked up from germline, CDR1 is LGHDT and CDR2 is YNNKEL (reference sequence). DNA for the CDR3: TGTGCCAGCAGCCTCGGGACTGCGAACACTGAAGCTTTCTTT. This codes for CASSLGTANTEAFF.

The CDR3 sequence: CASSQTPGTALAKNIQYF. The CDR3 nucleotides are TGCGCCAGCAGCCAAACGCCCGGGACAGCCCTAGCCAAAAACATTCAGTACTTC. V usage is TRBV4-1 and J usage is TRBJ2-4; 7 nucleotides match TRBD1. Germline V lookup: CDR1 MGHRA, CDR2 YSYEKL. The CDR3 loop spans 18 amino acids. The V and J ends lost 2 bases and 0 bases, in that order; junction bases with no gene match: 10.

J is TRBJ1-5 and V is TRBV30, with D uncertain. Trimming pared 1 base from V and 0 bases from J, leaving 7 bases between. The CDR3 loop spans 14 amino acids. CDR1 and CDR2 from the germline V gene are GTSNPN and SVGIG (reference sequence). The CDR3: CAWSGLNSNQPQHF. The CDR3, as DNA: TGTGCCTGGAGTGGGCTTAATAGCAATCAGCCCCAGCATTTT. The full variable domain, completed using reference TRBV30 and TRBJ1-5, is SQTIHQWPATLVQPVGSPLSLECTVEGTSNPNLYWYRQAAGRGLQLLFYSVGIGQISSEVPQNLSASRPQDRQFILSSKKLLLSDSGFYLCAWSGLNSNQPQHFGDGTRLSIL.

The chain uses TRBV9 and TRBJ2-1; TRBD2 matches at 8 bases. J was trimmed by 4 bases and V by 2 bases; bases with no gene match: 5. Germline V gene lookup returns CDR1 SGDLS and CDR2 YYNGEE. The CDR3 runs to 15 residues. The CDR3 region is CASSVSGARYNEQFF. The CDR3 coding sequence is TGTGCCAGCAGCGTTAGCGGGGCTCGTTACAATGAGCAGTTCTTC.

This rearrangement joins TRBV6-1 to TRBJ1-1, with a tentative D call TRBD1 (6 bases). Germline V gives CDR1 MNHNS, CDR2 SASEGT. The CDR3 is 14 amino acids. Trimming cost V 3 bases and J 2 bases, with 10 bases left between them. CDR3 loop: CASSETGHNTEAFF. CDR3 nucleotides: TGTGCCAGCAGTGAGACAGGACACAACACTGAAGCTTTCTTT.

The gene calls are TRBV13 and TRBJ1-1, with D unresolved. This CDR3 is built from 14 residues. The germline CDR1 and CDR2 sequences are PRHDT and FYEKMQ (reference sequence). The V gene lost 4 bases and the J gene lost 3 bases, with 12 bases spanning the gap. The CDR3 is CASSSINRDTEAFF. CDR3 bases: TGTGCCAGCAGCTCAATCAACCGGGACACTGAAGCTTTCTTT. The variable domain in full, with the rest retrieved from reference TRBV13 and TRBJ1-1, is AAGVIQSPRHLIKEKRETATLKCYPIPRHDTVYWYQQGPGQDPQFLISFYEKMQSDKGSIPDRFSAQQFSDYHSELNMSSLELGDSALYFCASSSINRDTEAFFGQGTRLTVV.

The chain uses TRBV19 and TRBJ1-2; D gene ambiguous. Germline V CDR1 and CDR2: LNHDA, SQIVND (reference sequence). This CDR3 is built from 15 residues. V was shortened by 3 bases and J by 3 bases, with 14 bases between the two germline ends. CDR3 sequence reads: CASSIYERTHYGYTF. The CDR3 nucleotides are TGTGCCAGTAGTATCTACGAACGAACTCACTATGGCTACACCTTC.

The V and J genes are TRBV19 and TRBJ2-7; possible D gene TRBD2, 6 bases. Trimming removed 6 bases from V and 4 bases from J, with 16 bases in between. The germline gives CDR1 LNHDA, CDR2 SQIVND (reference sequence). CDR3 size: 14 residues. The CDR3 bases are TGTGCCAGTAGGCGGGACCATGGAGGGTACGAGCAGTACTTC. This encodes CASRRDHGGYEQYF.

V and J are TRBV11-1 and TRBJ2-3; 15 bases are shared with TRBD2. The CDR3 spans 15 residues. The germline CDR1 and CDR2 sequences are SGHAT and FQDESV (reference sequence). V lost 4 bases and J lost 4; bases outside the gene matches: 0. CDR3 amino acids: CASSWTSGGADTQYF. In DNA form, the CDR3 reads TGTGCCAGCAGCTGGACTAGCGGGGGGGCAGATACGCAGTATTTT.

This rearrangement joins TRBV6-5 to TRBJ1-6; TRBD1 is a possible D gene (5 bases). With 1 base removed from V and 10 bases from J, the gap between germline ends came to 14 bases. The V gene's germline CDR1 is MNHEY and CDR2 SVGAGI. This CDR3 comprises 15 residues. The CDR3 nucleotides read TGTGCCAGCAGTTACTTAGGACAACCAAAATCACCCCTCCACTTT. Amino acids: CASSYLGQPKSPLHF.